Here is one T cell receptor (beta chain) with its context. This receptor's antigen is unknown. No base-level quality is on record; no much larger clone is a single base apart. Deletion took 11 bases off V and 4 bases off J, with a span of 14 bases between the germline ends. There are 13 amino acids in the CDR3, from cysteine to phenylalanine inclusive. Just CDR3 DNA is preserved here, 39 bases in frame from base 1. Via the germline V gene, CDR1 is SNHLY and CDR2 FYNNEI. Healthy HIV-negative adults with no recently reported acute infections or vaccinations were included as donors. All donors were Caucasian adults living in Nashville, Tennessee, USA. CD4+ T cells were enriched by magnetic negative selection, after which naive cells were positively selected on CD45RA and the negative fraction was taken as the memory subset. Blood was obtained by leukapheresis, after which PBMCs were separated by Ficoll-Histopaque density gradient centrifugation and cryopreserved in liquid nitrogen vapor phase. Purity and quantity of every magnetically sorted T cell population were checked by analytical flow cytometry. Genomic DNA was isolated from each sorted fraction and quantified by UV absorbance on a Nanodrop 2000c.

TCR CDR3 regions were amplified from genomic DNA by multiplex PCR using the deep immunoSEQ assay. Extracted genomic DNA from each cell subset was distributed evenly across all wells of several immunoSEQ 96-well plates, and each plate was treated as a replicate. For sorted subsets, about 220 ng of genomic DNA, equivalent to some 33,000 T cell genomes, went into each replicate PCR. Purified libraries were measured with a Qubit 3.0 fluorometer, size-checked on a Bioanalyzer 2100, and measured again with the KAPA Library Quantification kit. Every immunoSEQ 96-well plate was sequenced on a separate single-read 150-cycle Illumina NextSeq 550 flow cell. Per the source publication's procedure: Because the immunoSEQ output held only junctional sequences and lacked quality scores, the filtering could not match the filtering applied to full-length reads. To assign V/J genes and CDR3, sequences were annotated using PyIR, a Python wrapper for IgBLAST v1.9, with IMGT germline references. Reads were removed for weak V/J assignments (E-value above 1e-6), missing CDR3, stop codons, out-of-frame junctions, or ambiguous translated residues. V3J clonotypes were defined by identical inferred V gene, J gene, and CDR3 amino acid sequence. To compute the percentage overlap between repertoires, the number of shared unique clonotypes was divided by the size of the smaller repertoire. Repertoire richness was assessed with RTK rarefaction, the Chao1 estimator, and Recon v2.1 estimates of unobserved clonotypes. OLGA was used to compute generation probabilities for all TCRbeta clonotypes that the gDNA method yielded from several donors. TCRdb's version of the immuneACCESS table is confined to in-frame rearrangements and falls short of the full clone set. An unresolved V gene accounts for under half of the shortfall where checked; the remainder is of unknown origin. That table is the source of V, J and clone size, and D and trimming were worked out from the DNA. The sample data list over a million clones, and roughly 97% of these were observed just once. Jointly, the top ten make up approximately 1.2% of the sample.

This specimen belongs to a study of shared clonotypes between healthy human individuals (dated by TCRdb to between 2020 and 2021). Broadly, across the study: The cohort included three men and a couple of women between 18 and 49 years of age. To estimate repertoire size and how much clonotypes are shared between individuals, the study performed deep sequencing of blood TCR repertoires from roughly five healthy adults. Different laboratories and diverse techniques were used to prepare libraries and sequence TCR repertoires, to increase sequencing depth and limit assay-specific biases. Leukapheresis yielded between about 0.85 and 9.5 billion PBMCs per donor. For each donor, CD4 naive and CD4 memory were each run on three plates, CD8 naive on two plates, and CD8 memory on one plate. Summary of the overall study and its limitations: Estimated clonotype richness was generally larger for naive than for memory subsets. Higher generation probabilities were observed for clonotypes shared by all four sorted-subset donors than for non-shared clonotypes. Across a handful of donors, roughly 5.4% of naive CD4, 3% to 3.5% of naive CD8, roughly 2.2% of memory CD4, and around 0.4% of memory CD8 clonotypes were shared. Sampling was restricted to blood, and TCR repertoires in tissues likely differ from the TCR repertoires found in blood. Because the study included only a small number of donors, the genetic and exposure-history diversity represented was limited. Pairwise subsampling led to the expectation that sequencing depth would affect the degree of clonotype sharing among donors. Rarefaction of sorted-subset datasets indicated incomplete sequencing despite the large sequencing depth.

Recombination joined TRBV2 with TRBJ2-2; the D gene identity is not certain. The specimen was naive CD4+ T cells sorted from blood. The cell subset or site label of this sample denotes: CD45RA+ positively selected. This clonotype originated in a man under 40 in good health. The DNA sequence reads TGTGCCGGAACCATGATTCCCACCGGGGAGCTGTTTTTT. It specifies CAGTMIPTGELFF.